These T cell receptor beta chains were read from a single sample in a study of control samples from healthy donors and cancer patients. The assay was immunoSEQ multiplex PCR, and TCRdb's table has in-frame clones only and misses some. The sample contains about 130,000 clones, about 90% of which appear only once. The sample was blood. These receptors came from a man aged 18 to 30 in good health. Both conserved end residues are part of each CDR3. A D gene is named only where the DNA matches it firmly. Size is stated for part of the rows, as once, few or many counts, or as a class when the clone is expanded.

j_gene: TRBJ2-2
v_gene: TRBV10-3
d_gene: TRBD1
abundance: NA
CDR3aa: CAINMDRGNTGELFF
CDR3nt: TGTGCCATCAATATGGACAGGGGGAACACCGGGGAGCTGTTTTTT

j_gene: TRBJ1-4
v_gene: TRBV15
d_gene: NA
abundance: NA
CDR3aa: CATSRDSRAANEKLFF
CDR3nt: TGTGCCACCAGCAGAGATAGCAGGGCGGCTAATGAAAAACTGTTTTTT

j_gene: TRBJ2-2
v_gene: TRBV5-1
d_gene: NA
abundance: NA
CDR3aa: CASSTDRTNTGELFF
CDR3nt: TGCGCCAGCAGCACGGACCGGACGAACACCGGGGAGCTGTTTTTT

j_gene: TRBJ2-1
v_gene: TRBV19
d_gene: TRBD2
abundance: NA
CDR3aa: CASSIDSLSGSPYNEQFF
CDR3nt: TGTGCCAGTAGTATAGATAGCCTCAGCGGGAGCCCCTACAATGAGCAGTTCTTC

j_gene: TRBJ2-3
v_gene: TRBV24-1
d_gene: NA
abundance: NA
CDR3aa: CATSDLGRTDTQYF
CDR3nt: TGTGCCACCAGTGATTTGGGGAGGACAGATACGCAGTATTTT

j_gene: TRBJ2-7
v_gene: TRBV12-3/TRBV12-4
d_gene: TRBD2
abundance: NA
CDR3aa: CASSIAGSYEQYF
CDR3nt: TGTGCCAGTAGTATAGCGGGGAGTTACGAGCAGTACTTC

j_gene: TRBJ2-1
v_gene: TRBV10-1
d_gene: TRBD2
abundance: NA
CDR3aa: CASSESLGRANEQFF
CDR3nt: TGCGCCAGCTCTGAATCGTTAGGGAGGGCCAATGAGCAGTTCTTC

j_gene: TRBJ1-1
v_gene: TRBV7-2
d_gene: NA
abundance: NA
CDR3aa: CASSLELNTEAFF
CDR3nt: TGTGCCAGCAGCTTAGAATTAAACACTGAAGCTTTCTTT

j_gene: TRBJ2-1
v_gene: TRBV19
d_gene: TRBD2
abundance: NA
CDR3aa: CASLAGGFNEQFF
CDR3nt: TGTGCCAGTCTGGCGGGAGGGTTCAATGAGCAGTTCTTC

j_gene: TRBJ2-7
v_gene: TRBV9
d_gene: TRBD2
abundance: NA
CDR3aa: CASSSGGNSGRDEQYF
CDR3nt: TGTGCCAGCAGCTCCGGGGGCAATAGCGGGAGAGACGAGCAGTACTTC

j_gene: TRBJ2-7
v_gene: TRBV12-3/TRBV12-4
d_gene: NA
abundance: NA
CDR3aa: CASSLITTYEQYF
CDR3nt: TGTGCCAGCAGTTTAATAACTACCTACGAGCAGTACTTC

j_gene: TRBJ1-1
v_gene: TRBV6-5
d_gene: NA
abundance: few
CDR3aa: CASSYRTRHTEAFF
CDR3nt: TGTGCCAGCAGTTACCGGACAAGGCACACTGAAGCTTTCTTT

j_gene: TRBJ2-3
v_gene: TRBV7-9
d_gene: TRBD2
abundance: NA
CDR3aa: CASSLTSGFRGGADTQYF
CDR3nt: TGTGCCAGCAGCTTAACTAGCGGGTTCCGTGGGGGTGCAGATACGCAGTATTTT

j_gene: TRBJ2-7
v_gene: TRBV7-3
d_gene: NA
abundance: once
CDR3aa: CASSLNGITSYEQYF
CDR3nt: TGTGCCAGCAGCTTAAACGGGATCACCTCCTACGAGCAGTACTTC

j_gene: TRBJ2-6
v_gene: TRBV7-6
d_gene: NA
abundance: NA
CDR3aa: CASSPGHSSGANVLTF
CDR3nt: TGTGCCAGCAGCCCGGGACATTCGTCTGGGGCCAACGTCCTGACTTTC

j_gene: TRBJ1-1
v_gene: TRBV3-1/TRBV3-2
d_gene: NA
abundance: NA
CDR3aa: CASSQDLAGVEAFF
CDR3nt: TGTGCCAGCAGCCAAGATTTGGCGGGGGTTGAAGCTTTCTTT

j_gene: TRBJ2-5
v_gene: TRBV10-3
d_gene: NA
abundance: NA
CDR3aa: CAIRLQETQYF
CDR3nt: TGTGCCATCAGGCTTCAAGAGACCCAGTACTTC

j_gene: TRBJ2-1
v_gene: TRBV11-3
d_gene: NA
abundance: NA
CDR3aa: CASSLGGPWNEQFF
CDR3nt: TGTGCCAGCAGCTTAGGCGGGCCGTGGAATGAGCAGTTCTTC

j_gene: TRBJ2-7
v_gene: TRBV11-2
d_gene: TRBD2
abundance: NA
CDR3aa: CASSRTSGSPGAYEQYF
CDR3nt: TGTGCCAGCAGCCGGACTAGCGGGAGTCCGGGAGCCTACGAGCAGTACTTC

j_gene: TRBJ1-2
v_gene: TRBV7-2
d_gene: NA
abundance: NA
CDR3aa: CASSVISGGIYGYTF
CDR3nt: TGTGCCAGCAGCGTAATCTCGGGGGGGATCTATGGCTACACCTTC

j_gene: TRBJ2-7
v_gene: TRBV10-1
d_gene: TRBD1
abundance: NA
CDR3aa: CASSRTGRMNEQYF
CDR3nt: TGCGCCAGCAGCCGGACAGGGCGAATGAACGAGCAGTACTTC

j_gene: TRBJ1-1
v_gene: TRBV19
d_gene: NA
abundance: NA
CDR3aa: CASATETEAFF
CDR3nt: TGTGCCAGTGCCACAGAGACTGAAGCTTTCTTT

j_gene: TRBJ2-1
v_gene: TRBV30
d_gene: NA
abundance: NA
CDR3aa: CAWSLREQFF
CDR3nt: TGTGCCTGGAGTTTACGTGAGCAGTTCTTC

j_gene: TRBJ1-2
v_gene: TRBV15
d_gene: NA
abundance: NA
CDR3aa: CATSRVMGANYGYTF
CDR3nt: TGTGCCACCAGCAGAGTCATGGGAGCAAACTATGGCTACACCTTC

j_gene: TRBJ1-4
v_gene: TRBV19
d_gene: NA
abundance: NA
CDR3aa: CASSIRSPTRGTNEKLFF
CDR3nt: TGTGCCAGTAGTATTCGTAGCCCGACGAGGGGGACTAATGAAAAACTGTTTTTT

j_gene: TRBJ1-5
v_gene: TRBV7-8
d_gene: NA
abundance: NA
CDR3aa: CASSFSGAYSNQPQHF
CDR3nt: TGTGCCAGCAGCTTCTCCGGGGCTTATAGCAATCAGCCCCAGCATTTT

j_gene: TRBJ2-4
v_gene: TRBV12-5
d_gene: NA
abundance: NA
CDR3aa: CASGLDPPGSANIQYF
CDR3nt: TGTGCTAGTGGTTTGGACCCCCCGGGCTCCGCTAACATTCAGTACTTC

j_gene: TRBJ2-1
v_gene: TRBV18
d_gene: NA
abundance: NA
CDR3aa: CASSPGPSSYNEQFF
CDR3nt: TGTGCCAGCTCACCAGGGCCGAGCTCCTACAATGAGCAGTTCTTC

j_gene: TRBJ2-3
v_gene: TRBV11-3
d_gene: NA
abundance: NA
CDR3aa: CASSLDSRQTLRRRTDTQYF
CDR3nt: TGTGCCAGCAGCTTAGACTCTCGCCAGACACTCCGCCGCCGCACAGATACGCAGTATTTT

j_gene: TRBJ2-7
v_gene: TRBV3-1/TRBV3-2
d_gene: TRBD1
abundance: NA
CDR3aa: CASSLKSAGTGGDEQYF
CDR3nt: TGTGCCAGCAGCCTCAAAAGTGCCGGGACAGGAGGGGACGAGCAGTACTTC

j_gene: TRBJ1-1
v_gene: TRBV30
d_gene: NA
abundance: NA
CDR3aa: CAWSRGLGYTEAFF
CDR3nt: TGTGCCTGGAGCCGGGGGCTGGGTTACACTGAAGCTTTCTTT

j_gene: TRBJ2-1
v_gene: TRBV10-2
d_gene: TRBD1
abundance: NA
CDR3aa: CASSESRKGAVGQFF
CDR3nt: TGCGCCAGCAGTGAGTCGAGAAAGGGGGCGGTTGGGCAGTTCTTC

j_gene: TRBJ2-3
v_gene: TRBV9
d_gene: TRBD1
abundance: NA
CDR3aa: CASSAYTGVTDTQYF
CDR3nt: TGTGCCAGCAGCGCCTATACAGGGGTGACAGATACGCAGTATTTT

j_gene: TRBJ2-1
v_gene: TRBV14
d_gene: NA
abundance: NA
CDR3aa: CASSQDRKRALGDEQFF
CDR3nt: TGTGCCAGCAGCCAAGATCGGAAGCGGGCCCTTGGGGATGAGCAGTTCTTC

j_gene: TRBJ2-2
v_gene: TRBV9
d_gene: NA
abundance: NA
CDR3aa: CASSVEPVRAARVGTGELFF
CDR3nt: TGTGCCAGCAGCGTAGAACCGGTCAGGGCCGCCAGGGTGGGCACCGGGGAGCTGTTTTTT

j_gene: TRBJ1-5
v_gene: TRBV3-1/TRBV3-2
d_gene: NA
abundance: NA
CDR3aa: CASSQGRSFNQPQHF
CDR3nt: TGTGCCAGCAGCCAAGGCAGGAGTTTTAATCAGCCCCAGCATTTT

j_gene: TRBJ2-3
v_gene: TRBV21-1
d_gene: NA
abundance: NA
CDR3aa: CASSPTTPTDTQYF
CDR3nt: TGTGCCAGCAGCCCCACGACACCCACAGATACGCAGTATTTT

j_gene: TRBJ1-6
v_gene: TRBV5-6
d_gene: NA
abundance: NA
CDR3aa: CASSLARDNDYNSPLHF
CDR3nt: TGTGCCAGCAGCTTGGCCCGGGACAACGATTATAATTCACCCCTCCACTTT

j_gene: TRBJ2-7
v_gene: TRBV11-2
d_gene: NA
abundance: few
CDR3aa: CASSLTQGYEQYF
CDR3nt: TGTGCCAGCAGCTTGACACAGGGATACGAGCAGTACTTC

j_gene: TRBJ1-4
v_gene: TRBV14
d_gene: NA
abundance: NA
CDR3aa: CASSPGNRLEKLFF
CDR3nt: TGTGCCAGCAGTCCAGGCAACCGGCTGGAAAAACTGTTTTTT

j_gene: TRBJ1-5
v_gene: TRBV6-5
d_gene: NA
abundance: NA
CDR3aa: CASSYSRGDYQPQHF
CDR3nt: TGTGCCAGCAGTTACTCGCGCGGAGATTATCAGCCCCAGCATTTT

j_gene: TRBJ1-1
v_gene: TRBV7-9
d_gene: NA
abundance: NA
CDR3aa: CASSLRMNTEAFF
CDR3nt: TGTGCCAGCAGCTTGAGGATGAACACTGAAGCTTTCTTT

j_gene: TRBJ1-1
v_gene: TRBV2
d_gene: NA
abundance: once
CDR3aa: CASGTYYTEAFF
CDR3nt: TGTGCCAGCGGGACGTATTACACTGAAGCTTTCTTT

j_gene: TRBJ2-7
v_gene: TRBV19
d_gene: NA
abundance: NA
CDR3aa: CASSEVQGYEQYF
CDR3nt: TGTGCCAGTAGTGAAGTACAGGGTTACGAGCAGTACTTC

j_gene: TRBJ1-3
v_gene: TRBV30
d_gene: NA
abundance: NA
CDR3aa: CAWSVPGPGNTIYF
CDR3nt: TGTGCCTGGAGTGTACCAGGGCCCGGAAACACCATATATTTT

j_gene: TRBJ1-3
v_gene: TRBV5-1
d_gene: NA
abundance: NA
CDR3aa: CASSLEGTANSGNTIYF
CDR3nt: TGCGCCAGCAGCTTGGAAGGGACGGCAAACTCTGGAAACACCATATATTTT

j_gene: TRBJ1-5
v_gene: TRBV7-9
d_gene: NA
abundance: few
CDR3aa: CASSLGAYQTQHF
CDR3nt: TGTGCCAGCAGCTTAGGCGCCTACCAAACCCAGCATTTT

j_gene: TRBJ2-7
v_gene: TRBV28
d_gene: NA
abundance: NA
CDR3aa: CASSVTYEQYF
CDR3nt: TGTGCCAGCAGTGTGACCTACGAGCAGTACTTC

j_gene: TRBJ1-2
v_gene: TRBV18
d_gene: TRBD1
abundance: few
CDR3aa: CASSLQGADGYTF
CDR3nt: TGTGCCAGCTCCCTACAGGGGGCGGATGGCTACACCTTC

j_gene: TRBJ2-7
v_gene: TRBV9
d_gene: TRBD1
abundance: NA
CDR3aa: CASSVQGQPNYEQYF
CDR3nt: TGTGCCAGCAGCGTACAGGGACAGCCCAACTACGAGCAGTACTTC

j_gene: TRBJ2-4
v_gene: TRBV7-9
d_gene: TRBD1
abundance: NA
CDR3aa: CASSVGTGMRLDIQYF
CDR3nt: TGTGCCAGCAGCGTCGGGACAGGGATGCGCTTGGACATTCAGTACTTC